This T cell receptor beta chain originates from a study of CXCR3-negative and CXCR3-positive naive CD8 T cells. Study-level results: TCR interaction strength was inferred from TRB CDR3 physicochemistry, as CD5 matched across naive subsets.

Each TRB cDNA library was prepared by 5' RACE (with UMI labels). No DNA is given; TCRdb re-called the 5' RACE reads and lists each CDR3 protein once. This sample's clone table lists about 23,000 distinct CDR3 sequences. Remarks on this clonotype: The antigen is undetermined.

The germline V gene has CDR1 SGHVS and CDR2 FNYEAQ. The CDR3 length is 16 residues. In triplicate, each CD8+ T cell subset was sorted at some 300,000 cells per replicate. The chain links TRBV7-6 to TRBJ2-1; the D call from TCRdb, TRBD1, cannot be confirmed without DNA. This clonotype was sampled from a human donor in good health. Some clones in this sample may be carry-over from other donors' samples. The specimen was memory CD8+ T cells from blood. CDR3 sequence: CASSLAGTGGNNEQFF.